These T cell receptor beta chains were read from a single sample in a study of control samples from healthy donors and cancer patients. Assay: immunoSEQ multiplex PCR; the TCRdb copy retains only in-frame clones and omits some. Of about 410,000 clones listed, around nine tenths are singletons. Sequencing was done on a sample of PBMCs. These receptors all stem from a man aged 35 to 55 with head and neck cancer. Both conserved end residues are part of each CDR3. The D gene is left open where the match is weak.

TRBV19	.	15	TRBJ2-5	CASSISGNGRETQYF	TGTGCCAGTAGTATTTCGGGGAATGGGCGAGAGACCCAGTACTTC
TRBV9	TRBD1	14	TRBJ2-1	CASSVMDRAAEQFF	TGTGCCAGCAGCGTGATGGACAGGGCGGCTGAGCAGTTCTTC
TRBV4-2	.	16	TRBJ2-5	CASSQALSAVSETQYF	TGTGCCAGCAGCCAAGCCTTAAGCGCAGTCTCGGAGACCCAGTACTTC
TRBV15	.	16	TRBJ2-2	CATSRERGGNTGELFF	TGTGCCACCAGCAGAGAAAGGGGGGGCAACACCGGGGAGCTGTTTTTT
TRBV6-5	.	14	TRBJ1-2	CASSYFLGDHGYTF	TGTGCCAGCAGTTACTTTCTAGGGGACCATGGCTACACCTTC
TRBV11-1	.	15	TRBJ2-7	CASSLEVGDSYEQYF	TGTGCCAGCAGCTTAGAGGTAGGCGACTCCTACGAGCAGTACTTC
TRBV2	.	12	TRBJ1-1	CASSVRDTEAFF	TGTGCCAGCAGTGTGAGAGACACTGAAGCTTTCTTT
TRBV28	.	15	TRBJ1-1	CASRIEQGWNTEAFF	TGTGCCAGCAGGATCGAACAGGGTTGGAACACTGAAGCTTTCTTT
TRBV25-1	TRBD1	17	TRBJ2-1	CASMTSSGQGSYNEQFF	TGTGCCAGCATGACCTCTTCGGGACAGGGCTCCTACAATGAGCAGTTCTTC
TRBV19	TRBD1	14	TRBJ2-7	CASSIATGSYEQYF	TGTGCCAGTAGTATAGCGACAGGGAGCTACGAGCAGTACTTC